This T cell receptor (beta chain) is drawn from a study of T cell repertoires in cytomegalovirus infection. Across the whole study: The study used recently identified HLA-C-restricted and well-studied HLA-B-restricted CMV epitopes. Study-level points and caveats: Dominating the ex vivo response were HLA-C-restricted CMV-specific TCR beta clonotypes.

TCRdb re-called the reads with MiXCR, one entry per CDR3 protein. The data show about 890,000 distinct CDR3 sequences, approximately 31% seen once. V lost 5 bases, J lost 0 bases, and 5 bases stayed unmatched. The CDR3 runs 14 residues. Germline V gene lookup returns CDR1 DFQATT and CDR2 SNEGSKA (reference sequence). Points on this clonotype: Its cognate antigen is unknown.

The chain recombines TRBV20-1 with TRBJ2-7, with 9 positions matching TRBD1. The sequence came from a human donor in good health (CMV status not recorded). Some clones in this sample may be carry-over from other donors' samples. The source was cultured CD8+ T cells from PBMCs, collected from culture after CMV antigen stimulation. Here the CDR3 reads CSAQDRGSSYEQYF. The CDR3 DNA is TGCAGTGCTCAGGACAGGGGCTCCTCCTACGAGCAGTACTTC.